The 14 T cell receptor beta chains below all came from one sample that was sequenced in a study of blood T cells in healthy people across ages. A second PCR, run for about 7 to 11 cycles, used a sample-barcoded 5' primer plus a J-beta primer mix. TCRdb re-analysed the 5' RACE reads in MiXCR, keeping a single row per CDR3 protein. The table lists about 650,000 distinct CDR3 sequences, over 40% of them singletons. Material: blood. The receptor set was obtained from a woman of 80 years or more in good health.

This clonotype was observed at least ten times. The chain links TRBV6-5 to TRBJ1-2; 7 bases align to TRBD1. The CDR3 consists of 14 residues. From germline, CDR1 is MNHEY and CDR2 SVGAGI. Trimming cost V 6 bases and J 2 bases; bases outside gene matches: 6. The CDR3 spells CASRYATGNYGYTF. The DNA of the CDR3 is TGTGCCAGCAGATACGCGACAGGGAACTATGGCTACACCTTC.

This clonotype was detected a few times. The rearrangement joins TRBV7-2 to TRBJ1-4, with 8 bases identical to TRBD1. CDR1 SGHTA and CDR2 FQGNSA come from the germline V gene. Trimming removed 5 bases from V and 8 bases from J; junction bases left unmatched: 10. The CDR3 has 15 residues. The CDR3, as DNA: TGTGCCAGCAGCCCCCGGACAGGGCGAGTGGAAAAACTGTTTTTT. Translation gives CASSPRTGRVEKLFF.

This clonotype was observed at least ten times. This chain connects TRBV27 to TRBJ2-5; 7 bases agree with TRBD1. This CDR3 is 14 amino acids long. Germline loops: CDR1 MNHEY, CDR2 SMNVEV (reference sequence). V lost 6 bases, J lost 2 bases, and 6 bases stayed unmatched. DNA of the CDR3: TGTGCCAGCAGGTACAGGGGTTGGCAAGAGACCCAGTACTTC. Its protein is CASRYRGWQETQYF.

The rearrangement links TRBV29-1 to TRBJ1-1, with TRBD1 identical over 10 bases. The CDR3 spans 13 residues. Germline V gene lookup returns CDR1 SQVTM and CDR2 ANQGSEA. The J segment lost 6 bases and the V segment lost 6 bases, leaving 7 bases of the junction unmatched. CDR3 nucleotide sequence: TGCAGCGTCCGGACAGGGGGTCTGTCTGAAGCTTTCTTT. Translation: CSVRTGGLSEAFF.

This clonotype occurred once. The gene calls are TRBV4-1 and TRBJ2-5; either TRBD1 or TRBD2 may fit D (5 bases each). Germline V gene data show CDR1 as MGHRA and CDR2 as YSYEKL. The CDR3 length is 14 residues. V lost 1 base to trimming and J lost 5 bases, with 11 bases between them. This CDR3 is CASSQVGRPETQYF. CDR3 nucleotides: TGCGCCAGCAGCCAAGTGGGACGGCCGGAGACCCAGTACTTC.

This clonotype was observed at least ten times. CDR3 nucleotide sequence: TGCAGTGCTAGAGATACGGCAGGGGGCGATGAGCAGTACTTC. Its protein product is CSARDTAGGDEQYF. This chain uses TRBV20-1 with TRBJ2-7; 8 bases are a match to TRBD1. V dropped 0 bases and J dropped 7; count of bases not matched to a gene: 8. Germline V gene data show CDR1 as DFQATT and CDR2 as SNEGSKA (reference sequence). The CDR3 loop spans 14 amino acids.

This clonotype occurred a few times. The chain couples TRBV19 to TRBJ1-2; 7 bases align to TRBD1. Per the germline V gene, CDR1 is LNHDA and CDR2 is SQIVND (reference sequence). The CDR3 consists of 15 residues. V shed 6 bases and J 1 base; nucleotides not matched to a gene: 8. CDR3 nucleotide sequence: TGTGCCAGTAGATCGGGGACAGTGTTTAACTATGGCTACACCTTC. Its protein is CASRSGTVFNYGYTF.

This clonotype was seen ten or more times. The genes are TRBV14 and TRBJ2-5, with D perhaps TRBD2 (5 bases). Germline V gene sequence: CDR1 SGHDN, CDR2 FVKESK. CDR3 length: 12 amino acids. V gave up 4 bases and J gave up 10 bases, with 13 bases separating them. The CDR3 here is CASSPGWGFQYF. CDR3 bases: TGTGCCAGCAGCCCGGGGTGGGGTTTCCAGTACTTC.

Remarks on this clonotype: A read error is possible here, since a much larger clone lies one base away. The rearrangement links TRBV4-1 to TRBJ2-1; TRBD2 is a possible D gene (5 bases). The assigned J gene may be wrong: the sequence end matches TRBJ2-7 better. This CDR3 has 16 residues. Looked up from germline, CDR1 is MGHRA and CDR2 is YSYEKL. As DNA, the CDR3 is TGCGCCAGCAGCCACCCGGACTCCCTCTTCTACAATGAGCAGTACTTC. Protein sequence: CASSHPDSLFYNEQYF.

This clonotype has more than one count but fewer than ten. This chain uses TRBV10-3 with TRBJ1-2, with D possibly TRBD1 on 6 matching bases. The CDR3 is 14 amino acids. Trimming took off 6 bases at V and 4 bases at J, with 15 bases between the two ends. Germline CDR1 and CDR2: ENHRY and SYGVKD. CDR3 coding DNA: TGTGCCATCAGGCGGACAGATTACCTCTATGGCTACACCTTC. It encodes CAIRRTDYLYGYTF.

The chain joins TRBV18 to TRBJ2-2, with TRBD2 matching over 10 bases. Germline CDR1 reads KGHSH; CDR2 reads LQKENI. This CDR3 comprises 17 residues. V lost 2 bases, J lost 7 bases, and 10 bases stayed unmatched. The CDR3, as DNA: TGTGCCAGCTCACCAGTTTCGGTAGCGGGAGGAATCGGGGAGCTGTTTTTT. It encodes CASSPVSVAGGIGELFF.

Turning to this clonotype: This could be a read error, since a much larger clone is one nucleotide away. In DNA form, the CDR3 reads TGCGCCAGCAGCCCAGGGGCAGGGAGCACAGATACGCAGTATTTT. Translating gives CASSPGAGSTDTQYF. The chain carries TRBV5-1 and TRBJ2-3, with a tentative D call TRBD1 (6 bases). There are 15 residues in the CDR3. Trimming pared 4 bases from V and 0 bases from J, leaving 12 bases between. Germline lookup yields CDR1 SGHRS and CDR2 YFSETQ.

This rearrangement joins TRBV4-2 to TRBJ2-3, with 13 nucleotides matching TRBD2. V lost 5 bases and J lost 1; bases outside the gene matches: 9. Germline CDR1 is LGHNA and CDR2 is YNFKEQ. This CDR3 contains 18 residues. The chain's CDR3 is CASSFRLAGGGRTDTQYF. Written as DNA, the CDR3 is TGTGCCAGCAGCTTCCGACTAGCGGGGGGCGGCCGCACAGATACGCAGTATTTT.

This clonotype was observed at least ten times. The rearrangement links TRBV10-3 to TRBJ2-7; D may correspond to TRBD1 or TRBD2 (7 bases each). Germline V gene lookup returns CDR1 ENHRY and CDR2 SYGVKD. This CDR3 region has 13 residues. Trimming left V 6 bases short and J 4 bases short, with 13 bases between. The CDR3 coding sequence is TGTGCCATCAGACATCAGGGGGGGTACGAGCAGTACTTC. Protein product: CAIRHQGGYEQYF.